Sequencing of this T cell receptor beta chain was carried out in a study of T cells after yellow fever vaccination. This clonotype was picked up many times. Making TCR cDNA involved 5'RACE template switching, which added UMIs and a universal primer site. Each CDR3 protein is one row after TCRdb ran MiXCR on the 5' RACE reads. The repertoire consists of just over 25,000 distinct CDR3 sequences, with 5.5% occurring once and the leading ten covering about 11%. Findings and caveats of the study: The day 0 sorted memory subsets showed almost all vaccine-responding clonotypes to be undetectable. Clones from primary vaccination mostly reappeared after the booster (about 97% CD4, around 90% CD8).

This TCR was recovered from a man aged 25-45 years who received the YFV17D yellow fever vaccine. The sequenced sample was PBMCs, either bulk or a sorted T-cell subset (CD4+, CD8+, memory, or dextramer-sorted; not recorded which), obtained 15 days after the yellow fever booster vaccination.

The CDR3, as DNA: TGTGCCAGCAGCGGGGGACTACAAGAGACCCAGTACTTC. It specifies CASSGGLQETQYF. The chain carries TRBV9 and TRBJ2-5; TRBD2 matches at 7 bases. J lost 2 bases, V lost 3 bases, and 1 base had no gene match. The germline gives CDR1 SGDLS, CDR2 YYNGEE. The CDR3 is 13 residues long.